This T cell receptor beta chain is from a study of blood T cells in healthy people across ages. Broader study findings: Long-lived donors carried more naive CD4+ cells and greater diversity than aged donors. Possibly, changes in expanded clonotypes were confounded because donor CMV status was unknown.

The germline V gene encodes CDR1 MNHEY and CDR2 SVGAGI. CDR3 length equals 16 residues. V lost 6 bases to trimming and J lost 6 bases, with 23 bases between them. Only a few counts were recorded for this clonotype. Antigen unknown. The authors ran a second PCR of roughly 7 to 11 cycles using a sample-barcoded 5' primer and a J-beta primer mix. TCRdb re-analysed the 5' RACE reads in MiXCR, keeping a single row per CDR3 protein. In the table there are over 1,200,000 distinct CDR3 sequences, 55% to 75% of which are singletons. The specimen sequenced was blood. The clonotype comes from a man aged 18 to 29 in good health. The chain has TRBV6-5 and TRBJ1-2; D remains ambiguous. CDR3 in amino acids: CASRSQVPGEQNGYTF. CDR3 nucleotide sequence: TGTGCCAGCAGATCCCAAGTACCCGGGGAACAGAATGGCTACACCTTC.